This T cell receptor (beta chain) comes out of a study of spatial heterogeneity in lung cancer. The CDR3 consists of 11 residues. CDR1 and CDR2 (germline): SQVTM, ANQGSEA. Trimming left V 7 bases short and J 7 bases short, with 13 bases between. TCRdb itself ran the 5' RACE reads through MiXCR, one entry per CDR3 protein. The top ten hold 1.9% of the sample, which has around 70,000 distinct CDR3 sequences, 8% to 9% seen once. This clonotype was found a few times. Time point: blood at routine non-recurrence follow-up after resection. The chain joins TRBV29-1 to TRBJ1-2, with D hard to call. The source was PBMCs, collected at follow-up. This receptor was identified in a female donor with early-stage non-small cell lung cancer. Here the CDR3 reads CSATGDGGYTF. Here the CDR3 DNA reads TGCAGCGCCACTGGAGATGGTGGCTACACCTTC. Looking up the rest from reference TRBV29-1 and TRBJ1-2 gives the full variable domain: SAVISQKPSRDICQRGTSLTIQCQVDSQVTMMFWYRQQPGQSLTLIATANQGSEATYESGFVIDKFPISRPNLTFSTLTVSNMSPEDSSIYLCSATGDGGYTFGSGTRLTVV.